The clone carrying this T cell receptor (beta chain) occurred many times. Its cognate antigen is unknown. To make TCR beta libraries, researchers used iRepertoire HTBI primers and Arm-PCR of CDR3 regions. TCRdb redid the calling of the multiplex PCR reads with MiXCR, one entry per CDR3 protein. The table lists 400,000 to 500,000 distinct CDR3 sequences, approximately 15% of them singletons, with approximately 16% in the top ten. This CDR3 contains 19 residues. From germline, CDR1 is PRHDT and CDR2 FYEKMQ (reference sequence). V was clipped by 1 base and J by 5 bases, with 24 bases between them. Time point described: newly diagnosed GD, antithyroid drugs for less than 3 months. PBMCs were the source of the RNA used for TCR sequencing. From each patient, around 8.7 milliliters of peripheral blood was drawn and collected into an EDTA anticoagulant tube. This record comes from a study of regulatory T cells in long-lasting Graves disease. Study-wide background: Graves' patients (newly diagnosed) had been on antithyroid drugs under 3 months.

Study observations and caveats: Those with persistent disease had in common more public clonotypes (approximately 2,500) than new patients (approximately 920).

This sample was also put to use in a study of T cells in Graves' hyperthyroidism and ophthalmopathy. That study adds: Progression to ophthalmopathy was predicted a median of about six months early.

The gene calls are TRBV13 and TRBJ2-1, with D maybe TRBD1 (6 bases). This TCR came from a woman aged 25 to 39 with Graves disease. Specimen: peripheral blood mononuclear cells (PBMCs), collected at new diagnosis, from a patient treated with antithyroid drugs. The CDR3 bases are TGTGCCAGCAGCTTAGAGACAGGTCTTAGTGTACGAACTCACAATGAGCAGTTCTTC. It yields the protein CASSLETGLSVRTHNEQFF.